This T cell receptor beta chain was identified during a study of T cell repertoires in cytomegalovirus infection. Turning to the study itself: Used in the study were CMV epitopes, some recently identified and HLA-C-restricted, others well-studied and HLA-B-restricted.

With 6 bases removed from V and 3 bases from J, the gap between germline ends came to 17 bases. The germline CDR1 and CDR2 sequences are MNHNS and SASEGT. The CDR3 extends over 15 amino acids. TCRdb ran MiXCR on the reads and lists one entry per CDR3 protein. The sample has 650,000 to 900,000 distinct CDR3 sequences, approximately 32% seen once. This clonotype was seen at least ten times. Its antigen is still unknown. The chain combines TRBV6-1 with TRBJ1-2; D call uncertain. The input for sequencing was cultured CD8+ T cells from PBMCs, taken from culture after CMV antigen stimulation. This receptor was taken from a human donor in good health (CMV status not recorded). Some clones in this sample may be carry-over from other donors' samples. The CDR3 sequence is CASSPLLLVDYGYTF. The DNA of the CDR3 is TGTGCCAGCAGCCCGCTATTGCTGGTTGACTATGGCTACACCTTC.